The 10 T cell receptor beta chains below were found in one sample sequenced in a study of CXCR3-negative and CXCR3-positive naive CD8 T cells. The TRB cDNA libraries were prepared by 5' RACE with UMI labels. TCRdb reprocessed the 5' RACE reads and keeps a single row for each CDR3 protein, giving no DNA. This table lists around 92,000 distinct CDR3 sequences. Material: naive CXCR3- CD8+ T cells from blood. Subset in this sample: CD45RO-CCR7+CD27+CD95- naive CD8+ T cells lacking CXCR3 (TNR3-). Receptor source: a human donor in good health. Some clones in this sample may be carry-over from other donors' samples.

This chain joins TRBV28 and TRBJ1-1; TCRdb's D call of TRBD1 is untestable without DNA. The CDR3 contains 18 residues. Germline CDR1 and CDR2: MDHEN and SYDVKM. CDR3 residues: CASRHMGQWGGRNTEAFF.

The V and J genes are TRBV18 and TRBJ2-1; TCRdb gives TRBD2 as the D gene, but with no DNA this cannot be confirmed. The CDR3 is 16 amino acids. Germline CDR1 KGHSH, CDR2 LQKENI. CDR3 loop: CASSPPSSGGANEQFF.

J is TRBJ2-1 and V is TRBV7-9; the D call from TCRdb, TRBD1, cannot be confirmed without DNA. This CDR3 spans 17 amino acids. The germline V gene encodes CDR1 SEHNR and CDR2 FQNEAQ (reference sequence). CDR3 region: CASSLVQGLVFYNEQFF.

The CDR3 loop reads CASSQDGRNTEAFF. The rearrangement joins TRBV4-1 to TRBJ1-1. Germline lookup yields CDR1 MGHRA and CDR2 YSYEKL. The CDR3 contains 14 residues.

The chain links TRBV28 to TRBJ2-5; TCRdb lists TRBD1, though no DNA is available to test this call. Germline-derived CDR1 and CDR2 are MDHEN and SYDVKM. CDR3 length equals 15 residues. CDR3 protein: CASSSVDRGDETQYF.

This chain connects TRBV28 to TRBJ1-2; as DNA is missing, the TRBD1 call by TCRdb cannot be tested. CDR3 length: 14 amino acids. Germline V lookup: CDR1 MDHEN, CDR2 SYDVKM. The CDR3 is CASRDRGLDYGYTF.

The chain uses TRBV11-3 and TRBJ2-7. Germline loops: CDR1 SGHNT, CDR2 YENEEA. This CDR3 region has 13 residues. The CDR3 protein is CASRDRGSYEQYF.

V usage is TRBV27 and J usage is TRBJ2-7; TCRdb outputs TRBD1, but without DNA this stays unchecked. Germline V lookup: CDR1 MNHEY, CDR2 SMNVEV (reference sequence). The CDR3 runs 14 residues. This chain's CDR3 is CASRLSQGAIEQYF.

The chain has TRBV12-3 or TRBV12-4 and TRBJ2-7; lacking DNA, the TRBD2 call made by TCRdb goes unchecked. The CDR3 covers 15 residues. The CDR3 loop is CASSSIRDYIYEQYF.

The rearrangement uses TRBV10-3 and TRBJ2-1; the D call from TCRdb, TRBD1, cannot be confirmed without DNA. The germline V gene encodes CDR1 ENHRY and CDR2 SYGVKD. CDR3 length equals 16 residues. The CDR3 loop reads CAISESIHQPGNEQFF.